One sample yielded the 32 T cell receptor beta chains listed below, sequenced in a study of breast tumors, draining lymph nodes, adjacent tissues. TCRdb recomputed calls from the multiplex PCR reads with MiXCR, one row per CDR3 protein. Counted here are over 20,000 distinct CDR3 sequences, more than 25% occurring once; the ten biggest clones make up 11%. Specimen: breast tumor tissue. These receptors were taken from a female donor with breast cancer. Some clones in this sample may be carry-over from other donors' samples.

This clonotype was counted many times. The chain carries TRBV29-1 and TRBJ2-1; a weak D match, TRBD1 (6 bases). This CDR3 is 13 amino acids long. With 0 bases removed from V and 16 bases from J, the gap between germline ends came to 19 bases. Germline V gene sequence: CDR1 SQVTM, CDR2 ANQGSEA. The CDR3 nucleotides read TGCAGCGTTGAAGAAAAAAGGGACAATGCCAAATTCTTC. Translation: CSVEEKRDNAKFF.

This clonotype was counted a few times. This rearrangement joins TRBV4-2 to TRBJ2-1; 7 bases are a match to TRBD2. Germline CDR1 is LGHNA and CDR2 is YNFKEQ. This CDR3 spans 17 amino acids. The V segment lost 3 bases and the J segment 4 bases; nucleotides outside the gene matches: 12. DNA of the CDR3: TGTGCCAGCAGCCAGGGGGTAGGTGGGAGGGCATACAATGAGCAGTTCTTC. This sequence encodes CASSQGVGGRAYNEQFF.

Only a few counts were recorded for this clonotype. The chain links TRBV5-8 to TRBJ1-1; D remains unclear. Deletions cut 0 bases from V and 1 base from J, with 7 bases between. Germline V CDR1 and CDR2: SGHTS, YDEGEE. The CDR3 sequence is 14 residues long. CDR3 in DNA: TGTGCCAGCAGCTTGGTGCCAGGGAACACTGAAGCTTTCTTT. Amino acid sequence: CASSLVPGNTEAFF.

The table lists this clonotype with many counts. The J gene is TRBJ2-4, the V gene TRBV30; D unresolved. The CDR3 has 14 residues. The V end lost 0 bases, the J end lost 0 bases, and 6 bases lay between the germline ends. Germline V gene sequence: CDR1 GTSNPN, CDR2 SVGIG (reference sequence). The CDR3 DNA is TGTGCCTGGAGTGTACCCCGAGCCAAAAACATTCAGTACTTC. Its protein product is CAWSVPRAKNIQYF.

This clonotype was counted at least ten times. DNA for the CDR3: TGTGCCAGCAGGTACAGGGGGAATAATTCACCCCTCCACTTT. As protein: CASRYRGNNSPLHF. The rearrangement uses TRBV27 and TRBJ1-6; TRBD1 agrees at 8 bases. J lost 5 bases, V lost 6 bases, and 3 bases had no gene match. Germline lookup yields CDR1 MNHEY and CDR2 SMNVEV (reference sequence). The CDR3 runs 14 residues.

Ten or more counts support this clonotype. The V call is TRBV11-2, the J call TRBJ2-7, with TRBD2 matching over 14 bases. V dropped 6 bases and J dropped 4; count of bases not matched to a gene: 14. Looked up from germline, CDR1 is SGHAT and CDR2 is FQNNGV. The CDR3 has 18 amino acids. CDR3 DNA sequence: TGTGCCAGCAGTTTTTCTCTCTCGGGACTAGCGGGAGTTTACGAGCAGTACTTC. Translated: CASSFSLSGLAGVYEQYF.

This clonotype was seen repeatedly, ten times or more. Germline and junction disagree at one end, which may indicate a read error. The genes are TRBV20-1 and TRBJ2-7, with TRBD1 matching over 9 bases. CDR1 is DFQATT and CDR2 is SNEGSKA in the germline V gene (reference sequence). This CDR3 is built from 13 residues. CDR3: CSANTDRGYDQYF. The CDR3 nucleotides are TGCAGTGCTAATACGGACAGGGGATACGATCAGTACTTC.

The chain uses TRBV12-3 or TRBV12-4 and TRBJ1-1, with TRBD1 matching 8 bases. The CDR3 contains 13 residues. V was clipped by 6 bases and J by 4 bases; unmatched bases: 4. The CDR3 reads CASSRDRGTEAFF. The CDR3 coding sequence is TGTGCCAGCAGCCGCGACAGGGGCACTGAAGCTTTCTTT.

This clonotype was seen ten or more times. This chain uses TRBV6-4 with TRBJ2-1; D may be TRBD2 (6 bases). Trimming cost V 6 bases and J 9 bases, with 12 bases left between them. The CDR3 runs 12 residues. The germline gives CDR1 MRHNA, CDR2 SNTAGT. The CDR3 region is CASSSSESEQFF. The CDR3 coding sequence is TGTGCCAGCAGCTCTAGCGAATCTGAGCAGTTCTTC.

At least ten counts were recorded for this clonotype. The rearrangement joins TRBV5-1 to TRBJ2-2, with unresolved D. The CDR3 extends over 12 amino acids. CDR1 is SGHRS and CDR2 is YFSETQ in the germline V gene. V was trimmed by 7 bases and J by 3 bases, leaving 7 bases between them. The CDR3 bases are TGCGCCAGCCGCAAAGACACCGGGGAGCTGTTTTTT. Translation: CASRKDTGELFF.

This clonotype was picked up many times. The rearrangement joins TRBV7-2 to TRBJ1-6; D ambiguous. Germline CDR1 and CDR2: SGHTA and FQGNSA. V was pared by 2 bases and J by 0 bases, with 20 bases between. This CDR3 contains 20 residues. The CDR3, as DNA: TGTGCCAGCAGCTTACGCTCCGGTTCCCATCTGAGCTCCTATAATTCACCCCTCCACTTT. Translating gives CASSLRSGSHLSSYNSPLHF.

This clonotype was observed many times. The rearrangement uses TRBV3-1 and TRBJ2-7; 12 bases agree with TRBD2. The germline gives CDR1 LGHDT, CDR2 YNNKEL (reference sequence). The CDR3 extends over 16 amino acids. V lost 1 base to trimming and J lost 4 bases; unmatched junction nucleotides: 5. CDR3 loop: CASSQGRLAGEYEQYF. CDR3 in DNA: TGTGCCAGCAGCCAAGGAAGACTAGCGGGAGAGTACGAGCAGTACTTC.

This clonotype has a count of ten or more. This rearrangement joins TRBV6-2 or TRBV6-3 to TRBJ2-7; 9 nucleotides line up with TRBD2. V dropped 5 bases and J dropped 6; count of bases not matched to a gene: 8. The germline V gene has CDR1 MNHEY and CDR2 SVGEGT. The CDR3 runs 14 residues. DNA for the CDR3: TGTGCCAGCAGTAATAGCGGGAGCCTCGCCGAGCAGTACTTC. As protein: CASSNSGSLAEQYF.

On this clonotype: The missing conserved phenylalanine or tryptophan at the end of this CDR3 makes a read error likely. The chain links TRBV18 to TRBJ2-7; D perhaps matches TRBD2 (5 bases). Trimming took 3 bases from V and 5 from J, leaving 23 bases between them. The germline gives CDR1 KGHSH, CDR2 LQKENI. There are 17 residues in the CDR3. CDR3: CASSPATLVGAYNEQYL. CDR3 bases: TGTGCCAGCTCACCGGCCACCCTAGTGGGAGCGTATAACGAGCAGTACCTC.

This clonotype appeared a single time. This rearrangement joins TRBV2 to TRBJ1-2; 9 nucleotides line up with TRBD1. CDR3 size: 14 residues. Unmatched junction bases numbered 3, after V lost 7 bases and J lost 0 bases. Germline V gives CDR1 SNHLY, CDR2 FYNNEI. For the CDR3, the DNA is TGTGCCAGCAACCGGGACAGGGCTAACTATGGCTACACCTTC. This translates into CASNRDRANYGYTF.

This chain links TRBV4-1 with TRBJ1-6, with 10 bases fitting TRBD1. The germline CDR1 and CDR2 sequences are MGHRA and YSYEKL. Unmatched junction bases numbered 0, after V lost 1 base and J lost 6 bases. This CDR3 has 15 residues. The CDR3 bases are TGCGCCAGCAGCCAAGGGACAGGGGGTAATTCACCCCTCCACTTT. It is translated as CASSQGTGGNSPLHF.

A remark on this clonotype: Germline is not matched at one junction end, which may reflect a read error. This chain uses TRBV19 with TRBJ1-5; 7 bases map to TRBD1. The CDR3 is 14 residues long. Germline V gene sequence: CDR1 LNHDA, CDR2 SQIVND (reference sequence). The CDR3 nucleotides read TGTGCCAGTAGAAACACAGGGGAGGGTCAACCCCCGCATTTT. Translated, it gives CASRNTGEGQPPHF.

In its sample, this clonotype was seen many times. V gene TRBV18 combines with J gene TRBJ2-7, with D possibly called TRBD1 or TRBD2 (7 bases each). Germline assignment: CDR1 KGHSH and CDR2 LQKENI. The V and J ends lost 3 bases and 3 bases respectively, with 12 bases between them. The CDR3 loop spans 14 amino acids. CDR3 coding DNA: TGTGCCAGCTCACCCGCAGGGGGGGACTACGAGCAGTACTTC. Amino acids: CASSPAGGDYEQYF.

This clonotype was detected many times. This chain uses TRBV6-6 with TRBJ1-4; perhaps TRBD1 as D (6 bases). Germline V gene data show CDR1 as MNHNY and CDR2 as SVGAGI (reference sequence). V lost 2 bases to trimming and J lost 3 bases, with 10 bases between them. There are 15 residues in the CDR3. CDR3 protein: CASSYKGGPNEKLFF. The CDR3 region has the DNA TGTGCCAGCAGTTACAAGGGGGGGCCTAATGAAAAACTGTTTTTT.

This clonotype was observed at least ten times. The chain has TRBV30 and TRBJ1-5, with D maybe TRBD1 (5 bases). CDR3 size: 14 residues. CDR1 and CDR2 from the germline V gene are GTSNPN and SVGIG (reference sequence). V was pared by 0 bases and J by 3 bases, with 9 bases between. The CDR3 sequence: CAWSVPGPNQPQHF. The CDR3 DNA is TGTGCCTGGAGTGTACCAGGGCCCAATCAGCCCCAGCATTTT.

This clonotype came up a few times. The J gene is TRBJ2-4, the V gene TRBV6-2 or TRBV6-3, with 8 bases aligning to TRBD1. The CDR3 totals 14 residues. The V gene's germline CDR1 is MNHEY and CDR2 SVGEGT. Losses at the gene ends were 2 bases for V and 5 bases for J; bases not matched to a gene: 2. The CDR3 region is CASSYPRGQNIQYF. The CDR3, as DNA: TGTGCCAGCAGTTACCCCAGGGGGCAAAACATTCAGTACTTC.

The J gene is TRBJ2-1, the V gene TRBV12-1; the table's TRBD2 call for D was not verified on the DNA. TRBV12-1 is a known pseudogene. This CDR3 is built from 15 residues. CDR3 region: CASSSHRPPRNEQFF. CDR3 in DNA: TGTGCCAGCAGCTCCCATAGGCCCCCCCGGAATGAGCAGTTCTTC.

This clonotype was observed many times. The chain employs TRBV25-1 and TRBJ2-1; 8 positions match TRBD2. The V gene end was trimmed by 8 bases and the J gene end by 2 bases; junction bases not matched to a gene: 14. This CDR3 region has 17 residues. Looked up from germline, CDR1 is MGHDK and CDR2 is SYGVNS. In DNA form, the CDR3 reads TGTGCCAGCGGCTCTCCGGGAGCGGGAGCAGCCTACAATGAGCAGTTCTTC. Its translation is CASGSPGAGAAYNEQFF.

The chain recombines TRBV27 with TRBJ1-1, with a weak D call TRBD1 (6 bases). Germline V lookup: CDR1 MNHEY, CDR2 SMNVEV (reference sequence). The CDR3 length is 15 residues. V shed 0 bases and J shed 3 bases, with 11 bases lying between them. The CDR3, as DNA: TGTGCCAGCAGTTTATCTGGACAGAGTCACACTGAAGCTTTCTTT. Its protein is CASSLSGQSHTEAFF.

This clonotype appeared many times. This chain uses TRBV5-6 with TRBJ2-5; 8 nucleotides line up with TRBD2. The CDR3 covers 16 residues. Germline CDR1 SGHDT, CDR2 YYEEEE. With V trimmed by 0 bases and J by 4 bases, 8 bases remained unmatched. CDR3 region: CASSLGPPGGRETQYF. CDR3 nucleotide sequence: TGTGCCAGCAGCTTGGGGCCCCCGGGAGGGCGAGAGACCCAGTACTTC.

The rearrangement uses TRBV14 and TRBJ2-3; D not certain. Between the trimmed V and J ends, which lost 6 bases and 7 bases, there was a span of 8 bases. CDR1 and CDR2 (germline): SGHDN, FVKESK. The CDR3 length is 11 residues. The CDR3 reads CASRQAYTQYF. CDR3 DNA sequence: TGTGCCAGCAGGCAGGCGTATACGCAGTATTTT.

This clonotype was counted at least ten times. Sequence at one end of the junction differs from germline and may be a read error. V and J are TRBV7-2 and TRBJ2-7, with a possible D match to TRBD2 (5 bases). This CDR3 contains 12 residues. The germline gives CDR1 SGHTA, CDR2 FQGNSA. This CDR3 is CASSLKAELPHF. In nucleotides, the CDR3 is TGTGCCAGCAGCTTAAAAGCGGAACTCCCTCACTTC. The whole variable domain, remainder taken from reference TRBV7-2 and TRBJ2-7, is GAGVSQSPSNKVTEKGKDVELRCDPISGHTALYWYRQSLGQGLEFLIYFQGNSAPDKSGLPSDRFSAERTGGSVSTLTIQRTQQEDSAVYLCASSLKAELPHFGPGTRLTVT.

This clonotype was counted ten times or more. The chain employs TRBV20-1 and TRBJ2-7; 9 positions match TRBD1. The junction had 3 bases not matched to a gene; V was cut back by 6 bases and J by 3 bases. Germline CDR1 DFQATT, CDR2 SNEGSKA (reference sequence). The CDR3 sequence is 12 residues long. CDR3 sequence reads: CSAGQGNYEQYF. CDR3 in DNA: TGCAGTGCCGGACAGGGGAACTACGAGCAGTACTTC.

This clonotype occurred a few times. The V gene is TRBV7-2, the J gene TRBJ1-1; D is ambiguous. The germline V gene encodes CDR1 SGHTA and CDR2 FQGNSA. The CDR3 contains 14 residues. The V gene lost 5 bases and the J gene lost 3 bases, with 13 bases spanning the gap. Here the CDR3 DNA reads TGTGCCAGCAGCAAAATCCGGGGTGACACTGAAGCTTTCTTT. Translating it yields CASSKIRGDTEAFF.

This clonotype was seen repeatedly, ten times or more. The gene calls are TRBV11-3 and TRBJ2-7; D may match TRBD1 or TRBD2 (5 bases each). The CDR3 has 14 residues. Trimming pared 3 bases from V and 3 bases from J, leaving 12 bases between. The germline gives CDR1 SGHNT, CDR2 YENEEA. The CDR3 nucleotides are TGTGCCAGCAGCTTTGGGGGAGCTGGCTACGAGCAGTACTTC. This translates into CASSFGGAGYEQYF.

The V and J genes are TRBV24-1 and TRBJ2-1, with TRBD2 matching over 13 bases. Germline lookup yields CDR1 KGHDR and CDR2 SFDVKD. This CDR3 is 17 amino acids long. The J segment lost 9 bases and the V segment lost 2 bases, leaving 9 bases of the junction unmatched. Here the CDR3 reads CATSDSRTSGGGSEQFF. CDR3 nucleotide sequence: TGTGCCACCAGTGATTCCAGGACTAGCGGGGGCGGGAGTGAGCAGTTCTTC.

This clonotype was counted at least ten times. The rearrangement links TRBV20-1 to TRBJ2-5; TRBD2 is a possible D gene (6 bases). The germline V gene encodes CDR1 DFQATT and CDR2 SNEGSKA (reference sequence). The CDR3 loop spans 13 amino acids. Trimming cost V 2 bases and J 5 bases, with 12 bases left between them. CDR3 in amino acids: CSARPGTVETQYF. In DNA, the CDR3 is TGCAGTGCTAGACCGGGGACTGTGGAGACCCAGTACTTC.